What follows are 5 T cell receptor beta chains derived from one specimen sequenced in a study of blood T cell repertoires in COVID-19. The table came from immunoSEQ multiplex PCR; TCRdb's copy has only in-frame clones and leaves some out. The table has 110,000 to 150,000 clones, 84% seen once. Sequencing used peripheral blood. These receptors all stem from a human donor in a cohort sampled during active COVID-19.

The gene calls are TRBV30 and TRBJ1-2; D remains unclear. V dropped 0 bases and J dropped 3 bases, with 14 bases sitting between them. Germline CDR1 and CDR2: GTSNPN and SVGIG (reference sequence). This CDR3 has 15 amino acids. The CDR3 DNA is TGTGCCTGGAGTGTATCCCGGGGTGGCGACTATGGCTACACCTTC. Translation: CAWSVSRGGDYGYTF.

The chain uses TRBV5-1 and TRBJ2-7; 8 bases map to TRBD1. CDR1 and CDR2 (germline): SGHRS, YFSETQ. J gave up 4 bases and V 2 bases, and 8 bases lay outside the gene matches. This CDR3 has 15 residues. In DNA, the CDR3 is TGCGCCAGCAGCTTAGACAGGGGACGAAGATACGAGCAGTACTTC. Its protein is CASSLDRGRRYEQYF.

The chain recombines TRBV5-1 with TRBJ2-1; 10 nucleotides align to TRBD1. CDR1 and CDR2 from the germline V gene are SGHRS and YFSETQ. V gave up 4 bases and J gave up 16 bases; unmatched junction bases: 8. The CDR3 sequence is 12 residues long. DNA for the CDR3: TGCGCCAGCAGCCTGGGACAGGGGTTTAGATTCTTC. It codes for CASSLGQGFRFF.

Ten or more counts support this clone. V and J are TRBV6-2 or TRBV6-3 and TRBJ1-2; TRBD1 agrees at 8 bases. CDR1 is MNHEY, CDR2 SVGEGT, per germline. The CDR3 spans 12 residues. Germline trimming cut 5 bases from V and 8 bases from J; bases unmatched to any gene: 4. CDR3 DNA sequence: TGTGCCAGCAGTAGGCAGGGGGCCGGCTACACCTTC. Encoded protein: CASSRQGAGYTF.

The chain combines TRBV15 with TRBJ2-5; D remains unclear. This CDR3 has 13 amino acids. Trimming stripped 1 base from V and 3 bases from J, with 6 bases between. Germline CDR1 is LNHNV and CDR2 is YYDKDF (reference sequence). CDR3 loop: CATSRVREETQYF. As DNA, the CDR3 is TGTGCCACCAGCAGAGTCCGGGAAGAGACCCAGTACTTC.